The 5 T cell receptor beta chains given below trace back to one sample, sequenced in a study of cytomegalovirus exposure and HLA in healthy donors. Both 60 Vbeta primers and 13 Jbeta primers went into the PCR. Assay used: immunoSEQ multiplex PCR; TCRdb lists only in-frame clones, some missing. Here the sample spans some 120,000 clones, more than 75% being singletons. Material for sequencing was PBMCs. The receptor set was obtained from a young man in good health and CMV-seropositive.

The chain carries TRBV11-2 and TRBJ1-1, with a weak D call TRBD1 (6 bases). Germline CDR1 reads SGHAT; CDR2 reads FQNNGV. Trimming cost V 1 base and J 2 bases, with 17 bases left between them. This CDR3 has 17 residues. The chain's CDR3 is CASSLGGGRRYNTEAFF. The CDR3 DNA reads TGTGCCAGCAGCTTAGGGGGGGGCAGGAGATACAACACTGAAGCTTTCTTT.

This clone was detected only a few times. The rearrangement links TRBV13 to TRBJ2-1, with 16 nucleotides matching TRBD2. V shed 3 bases and J 8 bases; nucleotides not matched to a gene: 7. The CDR3 contains 17 residues. Germline V gives CDR1 PRHDT, CDR2 FYEKMQ (reference sequence). In nucleotides, the CDR3 is TGTGCCAGCAGCTTTGTGGGACTAGCGGGAGGGAAGTATGAGCAGTTCTTC. Its protein product is CASSFVGLAGGKYEQFF.

The chain employs TRBV4-2 and TRBJ2-3; D gene unclear. The CDR3 loop spans 13 amino acids. V dropped 6 bases and J dropped 2 bases, with 9 bases sitting between them. Germline CDR1 and CDR2: LGHNA and YNFKEQ. The CDR3 loop reads CASRTSATDTQYF. The CDR3 bases are TGTGCCAGCAGGACGAGCGCCACAGATACGCAGTATTTT.

The chain has TRBV7-2 and TRBJ2-7; 12 nucleotides line up with TRBD1. CDR1 SGHTA and CDR2 FQGNSA come from the germline V gene. The junction had 9 bases not matched to a gene; V was cut back by 5 bases and J by 7 bases. This CDR3 spans 15 amino acids. The CDR3 here is CASSPPGQGAGEQYF. The DNA for the CDR3 is TGTGCCAGCAGCCCTCCGGGACAGGGGGCTGGGGAGCAGTACTTC.

The CDR3 DNA follows: TGTGCCAGCAGCGGGCAGGGGCTGAATCGTGGCTACACCTTC. Residues: CASSGQGLNRGYTF. The chain joins TRBV7-8 to TRBJ1-2, with D perhaps TRBD1 (6 bases). V was cut by 5 bases and J by 7 bases, with 17 bases left in between. CDR1 and CDR2 from the germline V gene are SGHVS and FQNEAQ. This CDR3 has 14 amino acids. The variable domain in full, completed from reference TRBV7-8 and TRBJ1-2, reads GAGVSQSPRYKVAKRGQDVALRCDPISGHVSLFWYQQALGQGPEFLTYFQNEAQLDKSGLPSDRFFAERPEGSVSTLKIQRTQQEDSAVYLCASSGQGLNRGYTFGSGTRLTVV.